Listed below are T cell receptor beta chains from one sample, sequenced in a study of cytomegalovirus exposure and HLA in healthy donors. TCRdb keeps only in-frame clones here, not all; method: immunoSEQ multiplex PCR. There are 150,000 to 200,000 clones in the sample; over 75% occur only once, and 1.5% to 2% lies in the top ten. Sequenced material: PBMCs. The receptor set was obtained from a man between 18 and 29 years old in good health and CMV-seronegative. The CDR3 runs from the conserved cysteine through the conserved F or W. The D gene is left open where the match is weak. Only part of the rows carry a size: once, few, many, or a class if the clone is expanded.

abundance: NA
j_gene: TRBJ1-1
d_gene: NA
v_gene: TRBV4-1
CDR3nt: TGCGCCAGCAGCCATACCCTTGCGGCGGGCACTGAAGCTTTCTTT
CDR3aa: CASSHTLAAGTEAFF

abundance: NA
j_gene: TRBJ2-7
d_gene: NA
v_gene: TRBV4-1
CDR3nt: TGCGCCAGCAGCCACCTGAGCAGGGGTGCCTACGAGCAGTACTTC
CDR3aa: CASSHLSRGAYEQYF

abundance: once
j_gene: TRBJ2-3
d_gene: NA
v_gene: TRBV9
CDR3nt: TGTGCCAGCATTTCCGGTAGGGGGGGGGCCCCAGATACGCAGTATTTT
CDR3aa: CASISGRGGAPDTQYF

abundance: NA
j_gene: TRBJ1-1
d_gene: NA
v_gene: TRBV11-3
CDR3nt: TGTGCCAGCAGCTTCGCGGGGGGCACTGAAGCTTTCTTT
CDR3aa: CASSFAGGTEAFF

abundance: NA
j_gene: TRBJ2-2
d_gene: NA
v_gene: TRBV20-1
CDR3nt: TGCAGTGCTAGTTTAGCCGGGGAGCTGTTTTTT
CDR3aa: CSASLAGELFF

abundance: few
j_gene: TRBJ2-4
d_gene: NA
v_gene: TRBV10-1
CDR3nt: TGCGCCAGCAGTGAAGGCAGACAAGGGGCGGAAAACATTCAGTACTTC
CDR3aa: CASSEGRQGAENIQYF

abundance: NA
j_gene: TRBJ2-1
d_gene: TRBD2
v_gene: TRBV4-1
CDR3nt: TGCGCCAGCAGCCCCCTGGCGGCGGGAGTTGGCAATGAGCAGTTCTTC
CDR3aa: CASSPLAAGVGNEQFF

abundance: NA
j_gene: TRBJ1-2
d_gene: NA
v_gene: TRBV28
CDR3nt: TGTGCCAGCAGTACCGACAGGGGCTACACCTTC
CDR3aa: CASSTDRGYTF

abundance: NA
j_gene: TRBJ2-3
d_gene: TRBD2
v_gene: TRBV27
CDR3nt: TGTGCCAGCAGTTTATGGGCGGGAGGGAGTACAGATACGCAGTATTTT
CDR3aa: CASSLWAGGSTDTQYF

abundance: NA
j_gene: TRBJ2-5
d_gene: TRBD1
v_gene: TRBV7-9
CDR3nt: TGTGCCAGCAGTTGGGACAGGGGGACCCAGTACTTC
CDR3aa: CASSWDRGTQYF

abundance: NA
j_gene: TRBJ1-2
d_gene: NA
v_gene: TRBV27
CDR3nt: TGTGCCAGCAGTTTTCGAGTTGGCTATGGCTACACCTTC
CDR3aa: CASSFRVGYGYTF

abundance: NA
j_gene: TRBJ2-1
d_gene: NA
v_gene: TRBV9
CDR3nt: TGTGCCAGCAGCGTAGATGGCCCCTCCTACAATGAGCAGTTCTTC
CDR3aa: CASSVDGPSYNEQFF

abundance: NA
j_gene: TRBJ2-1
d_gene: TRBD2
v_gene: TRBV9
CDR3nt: TGTGCCAGCAGCCCTGGGACTAGCGGTACCCCGCGCTACAATGAGCAGTTCTTC
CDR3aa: CASSPGTSGTPRYNEQFF

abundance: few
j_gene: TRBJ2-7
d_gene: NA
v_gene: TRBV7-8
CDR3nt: TGTGCCAGCAGCCCTAGAATTTCAGAGCAGTACTTC
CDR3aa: CASSPRISEQYF

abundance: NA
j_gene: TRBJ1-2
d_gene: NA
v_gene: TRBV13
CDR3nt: TGTGCCAGCAGCTCGCCCGGTCGAAGAAATGGCTACACCTTC
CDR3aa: CASSSPGRRNGYTF

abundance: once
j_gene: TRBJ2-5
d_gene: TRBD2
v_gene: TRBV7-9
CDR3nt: TGTGCCAGCAGCTTAAGGACTAGCGGGGGTCAGACCCAGTACTTC
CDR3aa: CASSLRTSGGQTQYF

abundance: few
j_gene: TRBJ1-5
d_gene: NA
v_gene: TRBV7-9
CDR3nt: TGTGCCAGCAGCCAACAGGGCCTCAATCAGCCCCAGCATTTT
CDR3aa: CASSQQGLNQPQHF

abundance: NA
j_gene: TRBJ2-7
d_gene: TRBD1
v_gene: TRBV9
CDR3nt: TGTGCCAGCAGCATAACCGACAGGGGATCGGGTGAGCAGTACTTC
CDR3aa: CASSITDRGSGEQYF

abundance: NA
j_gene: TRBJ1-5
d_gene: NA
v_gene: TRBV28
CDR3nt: TGTGCCAGCAGCCTAAGCAGGGCTTATAGCAATCAGCCCCAGCATTTT
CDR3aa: CASSLSRAYSNQPQHF

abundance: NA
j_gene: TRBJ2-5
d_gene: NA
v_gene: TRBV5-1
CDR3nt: TGCGCCAGCAGCCTCAATCAGGGGGGAGGAGAGACCCAGTACTTC
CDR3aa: CASSLNQGGGETQYF

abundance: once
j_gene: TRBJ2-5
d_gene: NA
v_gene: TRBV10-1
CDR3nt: TGCGCCAGCAATCCATGTGAGGGGGTAGGGCAAGAGACCCAGTACTTC
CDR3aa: CASNPCEGVGQETQYF

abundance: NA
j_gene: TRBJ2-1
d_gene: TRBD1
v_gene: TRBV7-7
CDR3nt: TGTGCTAGCAGCTCGGGACAGGTCCCTCTGGATGAGCAGTTCTTC
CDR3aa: CASSSGQVPLDEQFF

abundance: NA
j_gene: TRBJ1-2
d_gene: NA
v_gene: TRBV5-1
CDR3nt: TGCGCCAGCAGCTTGGGACAGGCGGGCTACACCTTC
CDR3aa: CASSLGQAGYTF

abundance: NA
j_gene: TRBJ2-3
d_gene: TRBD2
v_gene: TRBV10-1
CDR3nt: TGCGCCAGTGCGCAATATAGCGGGGGAGAAAGAGATACGCAGTATTTT
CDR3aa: CASAQYSGGERDTQYF

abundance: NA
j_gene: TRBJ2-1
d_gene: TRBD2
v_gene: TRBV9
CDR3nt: TGTGCCAGCAGCGCCATAGCGGGGGGGCCAGGTGAGCAGTTCTTC
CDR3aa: CASSAIAGGPGEQFF

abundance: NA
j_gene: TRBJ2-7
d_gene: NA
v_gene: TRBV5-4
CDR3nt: TGTGCCAGCAGCCGCGGGACGGAATATTTCGAGCAGTACTTC
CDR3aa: CASSRGTEYFEQYF

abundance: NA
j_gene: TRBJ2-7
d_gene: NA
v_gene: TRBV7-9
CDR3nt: TGTGCCAGCAGCTTAGGGGGACTCTCCTCCGAGCAGTACTTC
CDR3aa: CASSLGGLSSEQYF